The rows below give T cell receptor beta chains drawn from one sample of a study of CD4 T cells in relation to SARS-CoV-2 and coronaviruses. For these TCRs, the target antigens are not known. Repertoires were generated with immunoSEQ multiplex PCR, while TCRdb's copy carries only in-frame clones and drops some. Seen here are roughly 18,000 clones, almost 80% observed once, and the top ten hold approximately 19%. The sequenced sample consisted of CD4+ T cells from PBMCs, cultured in vitro. The receptors shown here come from a human donor in good health. CDR3s include the opening cysteine and the closing phenylalanine or tryptophan. The D gene is left open where the match is weak. The size entry is marked missing in some rows and otherwise reads once, few, many or a size class.

V,J,size,D,CDR3,DNA
TRBV9,TRBJ2-1,NA,TRBD1,CASSSYWDRGRDEQFF,TGTGCCAGCAGCTCTTACTGGGACAGGGGTAGAGATGAGCAGTTCTTC
TRBV11-1,TRBJ1-1,NA,NA,CASSYGANTEAFF,TGTGCCAGCAGCTACGGGGCGAACACTGAAGCTTTCTTT
TRBV2,TRBJ2-2,NA,TRBD2,CASSGGGRADTGELFF,TGTGCCAGCAGTGGTGGCGGGAGGGCGGACACCGGGGAGCTGTTTTTT
TRBV7-2,TRBJ1-4,once,NA,CASSLGGTNEKLFF,TGTGCCAGCAGCTTGGGTGGGACTAATGAAAAACTGTTTTTT
TRBV18,TRBJ2-2,NA,NA,CASSPGDQRPGELFF,TGTGCCAGCTCACCAGGGGACCAGCGTCCCGGGGAGCTGTTTTTT
TRBV6-1,TRBJ2-3,NA,NA,CASSDRGRSTDTQYF,TGTGCCAGCAGTGACAGGGGGAGGAGCACAGATACGCAGTATTTT
TRBV4-2,TRBJ1-1,NA,NA,CASSQGWEAFF,TGTGCCAGCAGCCAAGGGTGGGAAGCTTTCTTT
TRBV27,TRBJ2-1,NA,NA,CASTFGQAPPGANEQFF,TGTGCCAGCACCTTCGGACAGGCTCCACCGGGGGCAAATGAGCAGTTCTTC
TRBV5-1,TRBJ2-1,NA,TRBD2,CASSAGMAGGRYNEQFF,TGCGCCAGCAGCGCCGGGATGGCGGGAGGGCGGTACAATGAGCAGTTCTTC
TRBV7-8,TRBJ2-1,NA,TRBD2,CASSAKLAGRYNEQFF,TGTGCCAGCAGCGCCAAACTAGCGGGTCGCTACAATGAGCAGTTCTTC
TRBV25-1,TRBJ2-5,NA,NA,CASSALTDMGETQYF,TGTGCCAGCAGTGCCCTGACGGATATGGGGGAGACCCAGTACTTC
TRBV7-2,TRBJ2-7,NA,NA,CASSSWAGYEQYF,TGTGCCAGCAGCTCCTGGGCCGGCTACGAGCAGTACTTC
TRBV7-3,TRBJ2-4,NA,NA,CASSLMGEGIQYF,TGTGCCAGCAGCTTAATGGGCGAGGGCATTCAGTACTTC
TRBV6-5,TRBJ1-4,NA,NA,CASSSNNEKLFF,TGTGCCAGCAGTTCGAATAATGAAAAACTGTTTTTT
TRBV4-2,TRBJ2-7,NA,TRBD1,CASSQPSGTGFYEQYF,TGTGCCAGCAGCCAACCCTCCGGGACAGGGTTCTACGAGCAGTACTTC
TRBV7-2,TRBJ1-3,large,NA,CASSSYAEAGNTIYF,TGTGCCAGCAGCTCGTATGCAGAGGCTGGAAACACCATATATTTT
TRBV28,TRBJ2-1,few,NA,CASGLSYDEQFF,TGTGCCAGCGGGCTTAGCTATGATGAGCAGTTCTTC
TRBV30,TRBJ1-4,NA,NA,CAWRDYEKLFF,TGTGCCTGGAGGGATTATGAAAAACTGTTTTTT
TRBV6-2/TRBV6-3,TRBJ1-5,NA,NA,CASSRRENGGSNQPQHF,TGTGCCAGCAGCCGCAGGGAAAATGGGGGTAGCAATCAGCCCCAGCATTTT
TRBV5-6,TRBJ2-3,NA,TRBD1,CASSLVDRGSTDTQYF,TGTGCCAGCAGCTTGGTCGACAGGGGGAGCACAGATACGCAGTATTTT